This TCR beta chain was sequenced for a study of blood T cell repertoires in COVID-19. Study background: Sources were T cells, B-cell-depleted T cells, or PBMCs; the material itself was cDNA or gDNA.

Under the authors' procedure: Amplification of reference gene primers provided the estimated nucleated cell counts. Some clones are missing from TCRdb's copy, which holds only in-frame ones; the method was immunoSEQ multiplex PCR. For V, J and clone size, that table is used; D and trimming come from the DNA. In the table there are under 95,000 clones, 88% of which are singletons. CDR1 SGHTA and CDR2 FQGNSA come from the germline V gene. V lost 4 bases and J lost 5; bases outside the gene matches: 13. This CDR3 region has 17 residues. The chain combines TRBV7-2 with TRBJ2-2, with TRBD1 matching 7 bases. The clonotype originates from a human donor in a cohort sampled during active COVID-19. Sequenced: peripheral blood. As DNA, the CDR3 is TGTGCCAGCAGCTCGTCGGGACAGTTGGTACGAACCGGGGAGCTGTTTTTT. It yields the protein CASSSSGQLVRTGELFF.